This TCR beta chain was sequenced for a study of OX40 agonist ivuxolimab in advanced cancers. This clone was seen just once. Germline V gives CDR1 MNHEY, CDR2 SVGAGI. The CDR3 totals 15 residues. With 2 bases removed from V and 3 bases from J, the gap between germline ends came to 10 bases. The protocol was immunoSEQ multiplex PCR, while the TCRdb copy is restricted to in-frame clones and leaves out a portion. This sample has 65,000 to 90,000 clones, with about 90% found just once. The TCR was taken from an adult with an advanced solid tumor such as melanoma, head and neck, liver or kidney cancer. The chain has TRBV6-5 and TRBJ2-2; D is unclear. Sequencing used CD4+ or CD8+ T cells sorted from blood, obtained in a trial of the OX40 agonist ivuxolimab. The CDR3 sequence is CASSYGWAYTGELFF. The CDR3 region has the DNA TGTGCCAGCAGTTACGGGTGGGCCTACACCGGGGAGCTGTTTTTT.